This T cell receptor beta chain was sequenced in a study of CD8 T cells in acute hepatitis C reinfection (dated by TCRdb to the early 2020s). Concerning the study at large: Both during acute infection and after viral clearance, the study profiled the TCRbeta repertoire of CD8+ T cells that were specific for the HCV NS3-1073 epitope. Paired acute and follow-up samples were contributed by four spontaneous resolvers. The paper's findings and limits, for the study overall: Chronically infected subjects had no follow-up repertoires because NS3-1073 specific cells were too rare to sort. Preferential use of the TRBV04 and TRBV06 gene families was observed in all groups, and this preferential usage was not explained by overrepresentation in the naive pool. Regardless of outcome, thirteen public clonotypes were found, and one public clonotype used V04-02/J02-02. Because bulk sequencing covered only the TCRbeta chain, the alphabeta pairing of public clonotypes could not be determined. NS3-1073 specific repertoires were highly diverse, with no significant diversity differences between acute resolver, follow-up resolver and acute chronic samples. Few CDR3 sequences were shared with other epitopes, and differences in sequencing approaches may have limited exact matching.

The CDR3 contains 12 residues, cysteine and phenylalanine counted. Left in the record is the CDR3 DNA by itself, 36 bases read in frame from the first base. V sheds 4 bases and J sheds 1 base, leaving 3 bases between their ends. CDR1 PRHDT and CDR2 FYEKMQ are derived from the germline V gene (reference sequence). As regards this clone: The antigen this receptor binds is unknown. It has no much larger one-base neighbor in the sample; base qualities were not kept.

The sample's time point label, decoded: naive CD8 control sorted from an acute-time-point sample. Enrolled in the Montreal Hepatitis C Cohort (HEPCO) in Canada, the donors were people who inject drugs, and these donors were followed every 3 months. Acute primary HCV infection was defined by a positive HCV RNA or antibody test following a negative test within the previous 24 weeks. CD3, CD8 and CD45RO antibodies were used for surface staining, and dead cells were excluded with an aqua fixable dye. About six subjects who developed chronic infection, defined as HCV RNA positivity at 24 weeks, were also included in the cohort. Negative selection by means of the MACS CD8+ T cell Isolation Kit yielded CD8+ T cells from peripheral blood mononuclear cells recovered from cryopreservation by thawing. Cells were sorted on a BD FACSAria II cell sorter. Genomic DNA was extracted from the FACS-sorted cells, and the TCRbeta chains were sequenced by the commercial immunoSEQ service. In the source study's methods: Repertoire data were analyzed with ImmunoSEQ Analyzer software v3.0 and R v3.5.1. Only productive rearrangements were analyzed, because any sequences with stop codons or out-of-frame rearrangements were filtered out. The sequencing provider supplied the Simpson diversity, Shannon entropy, CDR3 length and nucleotide addition metrics. Clonotypes were categorized by frequency as dominant, sub-dominant, low or lowest abundance, and clonotypes below 0.1% were excluded from most analyses. Any CDR3 amino acid clonotype present in at least two subjects at a cumulative frequency of at least 0.5% was labeled public. TCRdb limited this immuneACCESS table to in-frame rearrangements with V and J called. A share of clones is missing; checked studies link under half to unresolved V genes, and the rest is unexplained. V and J calls and clone size are given by that table; D and trimming were obtained from the DNA. In all, the sample holds more than 35,000 clones, and roughly 89% of those were seen once. The biggest ten clones account for 0.5% of the sample.

The specimen sequenced was naive CD8+ T cells from PBMCs. The intended sense of this specimen's cell subset or site label: sorted total naive CD45RO-negative CD8+ T cells. This sequence uses TRBV13 and TRBJ2-3, with the D gene call left open. This receptor was taken from a man younger than 45 with chronic hepatitis C. The sequenced DNA is TGTGCCAGCAGCTCCGGCACAGATACGCAGTATTTT. The encoded protein is CASSSGTDTQYF.